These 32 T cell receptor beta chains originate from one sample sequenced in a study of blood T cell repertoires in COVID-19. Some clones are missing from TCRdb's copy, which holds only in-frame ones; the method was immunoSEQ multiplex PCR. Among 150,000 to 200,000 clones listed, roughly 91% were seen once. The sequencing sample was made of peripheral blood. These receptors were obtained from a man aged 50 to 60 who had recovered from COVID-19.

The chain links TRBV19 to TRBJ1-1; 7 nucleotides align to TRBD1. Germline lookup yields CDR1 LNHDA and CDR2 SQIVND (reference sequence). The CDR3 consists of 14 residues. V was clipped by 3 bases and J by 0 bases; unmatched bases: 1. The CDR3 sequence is CASSMGQLNTEAFF. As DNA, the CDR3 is TGTGCCAGTAGTATGGGACAGCTGAACACTGAAGCTTTCTTT.

CDR3 sequence reads: CATSDTRDYTDTQYF. CDR3 in DNA: TGTGCCACCAGTGATACCCGGGACTACACAGATACGCAGTATTTT. V gene TRBV24-1 combines with J gene TRBJ2-3, with 7 bases matching TRBD2. J lost 2 bases, V lost 3 bases, and 4 bases had no gene match. Germline V gene lookup returns CDR1 KGHDR and CDR2 SFDVKD. CDR3 length: 15 amino acids.

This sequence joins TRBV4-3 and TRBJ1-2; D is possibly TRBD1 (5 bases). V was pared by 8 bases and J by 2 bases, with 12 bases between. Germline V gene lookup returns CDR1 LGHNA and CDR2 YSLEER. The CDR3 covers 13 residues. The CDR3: CASSGGGNYGYTF. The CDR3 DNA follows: TGCGCCAGCTCCGGGGGAGGGAACTATGGCTACACCTTC.

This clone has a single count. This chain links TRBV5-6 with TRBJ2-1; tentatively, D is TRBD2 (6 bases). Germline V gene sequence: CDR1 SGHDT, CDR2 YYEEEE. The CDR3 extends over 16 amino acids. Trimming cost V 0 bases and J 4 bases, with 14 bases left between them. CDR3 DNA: TGTGCCAGCAGCTTGGTTAGCGGAGCTAGTTACAATGAGCAGTTCTTC. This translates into CASSLVSGASYNEQFF. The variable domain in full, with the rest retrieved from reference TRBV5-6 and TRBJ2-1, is DAGVTQSPTHLIKTRGQQVTLRCSPKSGHDTVSWYQQALGQGPQFIFQYYEEEERQRGNFPDRFSGHQFPNYSSELNVNALLLGDSALYLCASSLVSGASYNEQFFGPGTRLTVL.

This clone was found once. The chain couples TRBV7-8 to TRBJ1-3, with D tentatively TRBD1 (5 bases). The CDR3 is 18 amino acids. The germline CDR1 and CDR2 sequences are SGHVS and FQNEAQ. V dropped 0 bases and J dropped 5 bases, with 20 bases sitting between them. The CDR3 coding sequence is TGTGCCAGCAGCTTAGCGTCTTCGGGGGTCGGGTCCAGAAACACCATATATTTT. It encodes CASSLASSGVGSRNTIYF. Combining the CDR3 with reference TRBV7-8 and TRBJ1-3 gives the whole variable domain GAGVSQSPRYKVAKRGQDVALRCDPISGHVSLFWYQQALGQGPEFLTYFQNEAQLDKSGLPSDRFFAERPEGSVSTLKIQRTQQEDSAVYLCASSLASSGVGSRNTIYFGEGSWLTVV.

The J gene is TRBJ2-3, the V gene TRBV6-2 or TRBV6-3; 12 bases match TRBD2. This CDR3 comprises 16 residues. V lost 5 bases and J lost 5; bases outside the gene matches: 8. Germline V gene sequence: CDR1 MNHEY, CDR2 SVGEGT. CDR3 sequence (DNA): TGTGCCAGCAGTGGACTAGCGGGATGGTACCAAGATACGCAGTATTTT. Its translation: CASSGLAGWYQDTQYF.

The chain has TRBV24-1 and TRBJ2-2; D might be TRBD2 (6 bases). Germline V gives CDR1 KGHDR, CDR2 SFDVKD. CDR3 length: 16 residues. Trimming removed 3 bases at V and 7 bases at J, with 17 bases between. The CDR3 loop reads CATSDTAGLTGGELFF. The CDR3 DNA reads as TGTGCCACCAGTGATACGGCGGGACTCACCGGCGGGGAGCTGTTTTTT.

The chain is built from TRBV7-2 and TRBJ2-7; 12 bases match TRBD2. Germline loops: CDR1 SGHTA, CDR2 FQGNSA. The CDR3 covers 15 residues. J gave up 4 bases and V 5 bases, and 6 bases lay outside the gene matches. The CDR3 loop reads CASSPRLAGVYEQYF. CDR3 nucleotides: TGTGCCAGCAGCCCGCGACTAGCGGGGGTGTACGAGCAGTACTTC.

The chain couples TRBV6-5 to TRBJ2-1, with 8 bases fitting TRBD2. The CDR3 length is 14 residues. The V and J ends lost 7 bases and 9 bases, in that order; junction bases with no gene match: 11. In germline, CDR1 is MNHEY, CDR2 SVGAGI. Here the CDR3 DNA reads TGTGCCAGCATTAGGCAAAGGGCGGGAGGTGAGCAGTTCTTC. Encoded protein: CASIRQRAGGEQFF.

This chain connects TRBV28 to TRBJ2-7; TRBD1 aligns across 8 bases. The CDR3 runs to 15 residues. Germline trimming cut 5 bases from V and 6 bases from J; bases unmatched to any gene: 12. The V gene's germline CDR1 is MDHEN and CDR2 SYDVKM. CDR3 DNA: TGTGCCAGCAGTCGCCCCGGGACAGGTCTCTTCGAGCAGTACTTC. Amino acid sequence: CASSRPGTGLFEQYF.

The CDR3: CASSRRTGNTEAFF. The CDR3 coding sequence is TGCGCCAGCAGCCGCCGGACAGGGAACACTGAAGCTTTCTTT. The chain has TRBV5-1 and TRBJ1-1; 7 nucleotides agree with TRBD1. Germline CDR1 reads SGHRS; CDR2 reads YFSETQ. V shed 4 bases, J shed 1 base, and the junction held 4 bases outside the gene matches. CDR3 length: 14 amino acids.

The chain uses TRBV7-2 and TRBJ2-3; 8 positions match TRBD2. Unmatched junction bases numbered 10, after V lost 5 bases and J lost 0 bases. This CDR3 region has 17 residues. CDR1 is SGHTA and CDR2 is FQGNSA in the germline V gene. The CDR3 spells CASSAKLLAASTDTQYF. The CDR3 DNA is TGTGCCAGCAGCGCGAAACTACTAGCGGCTAGCACAGATACGCAGTATTTT.

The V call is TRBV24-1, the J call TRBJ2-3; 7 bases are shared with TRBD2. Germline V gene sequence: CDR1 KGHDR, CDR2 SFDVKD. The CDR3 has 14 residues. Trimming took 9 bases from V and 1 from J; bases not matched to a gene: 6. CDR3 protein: CATAASGRTDTQYF. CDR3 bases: TGTGCCACCGCCGCTAGCGGACGCACAGATACGCAGTATTTT.

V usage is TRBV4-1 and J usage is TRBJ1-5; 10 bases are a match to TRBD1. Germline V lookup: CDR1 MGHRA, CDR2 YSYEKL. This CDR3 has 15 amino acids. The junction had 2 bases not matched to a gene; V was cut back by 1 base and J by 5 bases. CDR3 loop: CASSQGDRGHQPQHF. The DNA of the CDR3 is TGCGCCAGCAGCCAAGGCGACAGGGGGCATCAGCCCCAGCATTTT.

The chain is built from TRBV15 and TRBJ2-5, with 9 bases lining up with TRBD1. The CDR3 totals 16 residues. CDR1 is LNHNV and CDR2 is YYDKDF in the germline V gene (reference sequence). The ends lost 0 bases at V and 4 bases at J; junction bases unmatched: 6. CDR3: CATSRDWATGGETQYF. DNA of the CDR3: TGTGCCACCAGCAGAGATTGGGCGACAGGGGGAGAGACCCAGTACTTC.

CDR3 protein: CASSTTRQGPTYEQYF. The CDR3 nucleotides are TGTGCCAGCAGTACGACCCGACAGGGACCAACCTACGAGCAGTACTTC. The V gene is TRBV28, the J gene TRBJ2-7; 7 bases align to TRBD1. Germline assignment: CDR1 MDHEN and CDR2 SYDVKM. CDR3 length: 16 amino acids. J gave up 2 bases and V 5 bases, and 12 bases lay outside the gene matches.

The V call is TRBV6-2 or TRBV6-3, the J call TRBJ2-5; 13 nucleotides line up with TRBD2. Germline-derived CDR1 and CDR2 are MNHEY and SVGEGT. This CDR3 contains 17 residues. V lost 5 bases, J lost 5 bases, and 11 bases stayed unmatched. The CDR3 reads CASSHSRTSGRKETQYF. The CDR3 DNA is TGTGCCAGCAGTCACAGCCGGACTAGCGGGAGAAAGGAGACCCAGTACTTC.

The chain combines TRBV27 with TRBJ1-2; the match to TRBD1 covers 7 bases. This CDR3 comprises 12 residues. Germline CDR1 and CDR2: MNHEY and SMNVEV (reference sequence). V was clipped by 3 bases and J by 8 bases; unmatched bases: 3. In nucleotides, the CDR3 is TGTGCCAGCAGTTTCCCAGGGGGAGGCTACACCTTC. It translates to CASSFPGGGYTF.

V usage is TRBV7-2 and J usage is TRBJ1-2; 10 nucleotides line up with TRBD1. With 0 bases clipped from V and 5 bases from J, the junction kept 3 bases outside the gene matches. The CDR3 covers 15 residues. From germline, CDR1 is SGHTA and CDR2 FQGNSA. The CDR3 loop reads CASSLAVGQGYGYTF. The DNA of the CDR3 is TGTGCCAGCAGCTTAGCGGTGGGACAGGGGTATGGCTACACCTTC.

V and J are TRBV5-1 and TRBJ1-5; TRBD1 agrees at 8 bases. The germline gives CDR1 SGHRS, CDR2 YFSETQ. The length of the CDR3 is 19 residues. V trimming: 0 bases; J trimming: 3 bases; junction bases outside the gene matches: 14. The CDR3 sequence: CASSLATPQTGAFNQPQHF. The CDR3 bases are TGCGCCAGCAGCTTGGCCACTCCCCAGACAGGGGCCTTCAATCAGCCCCAGCATTTT.

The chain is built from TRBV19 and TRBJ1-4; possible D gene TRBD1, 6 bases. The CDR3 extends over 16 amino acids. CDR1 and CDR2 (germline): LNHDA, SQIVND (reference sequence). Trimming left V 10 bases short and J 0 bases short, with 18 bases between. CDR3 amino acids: CATSGQYSATNEKLFF. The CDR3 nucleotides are TGTGCCACATCCGGACAGTACTCTGCAACTAATGAAAAACTGTTTTTT.

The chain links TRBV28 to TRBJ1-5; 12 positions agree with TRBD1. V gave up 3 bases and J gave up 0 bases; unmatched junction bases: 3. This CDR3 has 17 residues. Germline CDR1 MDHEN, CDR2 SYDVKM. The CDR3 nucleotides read TGTGCCAGCAGTTTCCGGGACAGGGGGCTTAGCAATCAGCCCCAGCATTTT. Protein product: CASSFRDRGLSNQPQHF.

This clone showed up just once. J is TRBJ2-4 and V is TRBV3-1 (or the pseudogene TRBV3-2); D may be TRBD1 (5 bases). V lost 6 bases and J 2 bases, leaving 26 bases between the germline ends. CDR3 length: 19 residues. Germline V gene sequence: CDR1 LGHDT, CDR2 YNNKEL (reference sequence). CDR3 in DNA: TGTGCCAGCAGTACAGGAATCGGAAAGTTCACGCAATCCAAAAACATTCAGTACTTC. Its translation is CASSTGIGKFTQSKNIQYF.

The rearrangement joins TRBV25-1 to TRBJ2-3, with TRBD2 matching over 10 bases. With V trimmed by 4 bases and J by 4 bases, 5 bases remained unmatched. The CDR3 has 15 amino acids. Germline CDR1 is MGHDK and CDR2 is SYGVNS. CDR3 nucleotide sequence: TGTGCCAGCAGTGCCCTAGCGGGGGCGGCAGATACGCAGTATTTT. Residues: CASSALAGAADTQYF. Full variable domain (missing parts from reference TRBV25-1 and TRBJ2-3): EADIYQTPRYLVIGTGKKITLECSQTMGHDKMYWYQQDPGMELHLIHYSYGVNSTEKGDLSSESTVSRIRTEHFPLTLESARPSHTSQYLCASSALAGAADTQYFGPGTRLTVL.

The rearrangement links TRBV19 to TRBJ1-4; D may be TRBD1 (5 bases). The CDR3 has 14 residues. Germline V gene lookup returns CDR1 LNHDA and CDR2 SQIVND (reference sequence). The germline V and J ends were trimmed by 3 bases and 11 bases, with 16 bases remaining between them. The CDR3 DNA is TGTGCCAGTAGTATCAACGGGGCGCGGGACAAACTGTTTTTT. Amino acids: CASSINGARDKLFF.

The CDR3 here is CASSVGTGGVNTEAFF. In DNA, the CDR3 is TGTGCCAGCAGCGTAGGGACAGGGGGTGTGAACACTGAAGCTTTCTTT. This chain uses TRBV9 with TRBJ1-1; 10 bases fit TRBD1. From germline, CDR1 is SGDLS and CDR2 YYNGEE. V was clipped by 0 bases and J by 0 bases; unmatched bases: 2. The CDR3 consists of 16 residues.

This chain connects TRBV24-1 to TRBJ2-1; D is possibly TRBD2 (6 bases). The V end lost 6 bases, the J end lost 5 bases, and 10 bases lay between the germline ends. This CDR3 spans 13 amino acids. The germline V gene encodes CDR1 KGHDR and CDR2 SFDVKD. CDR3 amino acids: CATSPGLHNEQFF. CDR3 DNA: TGTGCCACCAGTCCGGGACTCCACAATGAGCAGTTCTTC.

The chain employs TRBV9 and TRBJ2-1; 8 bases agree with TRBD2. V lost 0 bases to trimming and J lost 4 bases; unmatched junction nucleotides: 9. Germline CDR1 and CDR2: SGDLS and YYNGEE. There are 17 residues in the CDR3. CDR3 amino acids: CASSVDPTSGVYNEQFF. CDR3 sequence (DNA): TGTGCCAGCAGCGTAGACCCAACTAGCGGAGTTTACAATGAGCAGTTCTTC.

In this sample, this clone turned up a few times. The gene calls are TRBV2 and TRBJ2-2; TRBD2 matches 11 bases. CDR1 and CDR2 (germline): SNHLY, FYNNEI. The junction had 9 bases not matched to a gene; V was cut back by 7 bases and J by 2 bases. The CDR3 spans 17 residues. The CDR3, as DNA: TGTGCCAGCATAGCTAGCGGGAGGATAGGTAACACCGGGGAGCTGTTTTTT. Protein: CASIASGRIGNTGELFF.

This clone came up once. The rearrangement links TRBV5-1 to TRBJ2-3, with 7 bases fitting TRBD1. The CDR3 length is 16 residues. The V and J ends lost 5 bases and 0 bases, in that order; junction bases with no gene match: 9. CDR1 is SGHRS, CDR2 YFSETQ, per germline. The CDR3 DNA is TGCGCCAGCAGTTCTACCGGGACAGACAGCACAGATACGCAGTATTTT. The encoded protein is CASSSTGTDSTDTQYF.

This CDR3 reads CASSYEGFNQPQHF. The CDR3 DNA follows: TGTGCCAGCAGTTACGAGGGTTTCAATCAGCCCCAGCATTTT. The genes are TRBV28 and TRBJ1-5; no firm D call. CDR3 size: 14 residues. The ends were cut back, 4 bases at V and 3 bases at J, with 10 bases in the middle. Germline CDR1 MDHEN, CDR2 SYDVKM. The full variable domain, with the rest looked up from reference TRBV28 and TRBJ1-5, is DVKVTQSSRYLVKRTGEKVFLECVQDMDHENMFWYRQDPGLGLRLIYFSYDVKMKEKGDIPEGYSVSREKKERFSLILESASTNQTSMYLCASSYEGFNQPQHFGDGTRLSIL.

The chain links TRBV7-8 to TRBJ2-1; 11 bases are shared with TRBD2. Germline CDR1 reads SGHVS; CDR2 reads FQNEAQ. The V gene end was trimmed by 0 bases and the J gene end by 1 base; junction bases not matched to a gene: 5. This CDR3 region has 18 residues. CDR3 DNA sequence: TGTGCCAGCAGCTTAGCGTCACTAGCGGGAGTTTCCTACAATGAGCAGTTCTTC. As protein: CASSLASLAGVSYNEQFF.